The source of this TCR beta chain is a study of blood T cell repertoires in COVID-19 (dated by TCRdb to 2020 to 2022). With respect to the entire study: Samples from collaborators originated in the United States, Italy and Spain and spanned both the acute and convalescent phases of COVID-19. The dataset comprised deeply sampled blood TCRbeta repertoires from subjects exposed to, actively infected with, or recovered from COVID-19. The repertoires were released in a freely available public database intended as a resource for research on the immune response to SARS-CoV-2. A de-identified subject ID, COVID-19 status, age in years and sex were almost always included in the sample metadata. Samples came from the ongoing ImmuneRACE study (first 160 participants) plus 1,254 subjects from 6 global collaborators. The material from the prospective study consisted of cDNA or gDNA derived from T cells, B-cell-depleted T cells, or PBMCs. Where available, HLA class I and class II types were taken from metadata supplied by the sample provider and were not determined by assay-based typing.

Each collaborating institution followed its own protocols to collect whole blood in K2EDTA tubes. For TCRbeta analysis, collaborators shipped samples in one of three forms: frozen whole blood, isolated PBMCs, or DNA extracted from either of those sample types. Comment on this clone: No cognate antigen has been identified for it. No base qualities exist here, and no much larger clone lies one base off it.

General findings and caveats noted by the study authors: The amount of clinical and demographic metadata varied by source and participant and was provided uncurated.

Including the terminal cysteine and phenylalanine, the CDR3 comprises 11 residues. Just the 33-base CDR3 DNA is kept, in frame starting at base 1. The germline V and J ends show losses of 7 bases and 10 bases respectively, and no gene match explains 7 bases of the junction. According to the germline V gene, CDR1 reads SGHRS and CDR2 reads YFSETQ. The immunoSEQ Assay, a bias-controlled multiplex PCR, was used to amplify TCRbeta CDR3 regions from genomic DNA. Per the source publication's procedure: Within the assay, amplification of reference gene primers was used to estimate how many nucleated cells each sample contained. Sequence reads were collapsed and filtered to measure the absolute abundance of every unique TCRbeta CDR3 rearrangement. For each sample, productive Simpson clonality was calculated as the square root of Simpson's diversity index across productive rearrangements. TCRdb retrieved this table from immuneACCESS and kept in-frame rearrangements only. Not all clones are present; in checked studies, unresolved V genes account for under half, and no reason is known for the remainder. The DNA gave D and trimming, while V, J and clone size come from that table. Present in this sample are about 110,000 clones, nearly 90% of which were seen just once. The top ten constitute about 5% of the sample.

The chain links TRBV5-1 with TRBJ2-5; 7 junctional bases match TRBD1. The clonotype comes from a human donor in a cohort sampled during active COVID-19. Specimen: peripheral blood. The CDR3 here reads CASSGTASQYF. The sequenced DNA: TGCGCCAGCTCCGGGACAGCGAGCCAGTACTTC. The variable domain in full, with residues beyond the CDR3 obtained from the reference TRBV5-1 and TRBJ2-5 genes, is KAGVTQTPRYLIKTRGQQVTLSCSPISGHRSVSWYQQTPGQGLQFLFEYFSETQRNKGNFPGRFSGRQFSNSRSEMNVSTLELGDSALYLCASSGTASQYFGPGTRLLVL.